This TCR beta chain derives from a study of blood T cells in healthy people across ages. In germline, CDR1 is SEHNR, CDR2 FQNEAQ (reference sequence). CDR3 length: 16 amino acids. Trimming left V 5 bases short and J 1 base short, with 17 bases between. The authors ran a second PCR of about 6 to 12 cycles using a sample-barcoded 5' primer and a J-beta primer mix. Tags on each cDNA molecule came from a template-switch adaptor with 12 random nucleotides. MiXCR, applied by TCRdb to the 5' RACE reads, yields one record per CDR3 protein. The table records around 1,600,000 distinct CDR3 sequences, 35% to 45% of them present only once.

J is TRBJ1-2 and V is TRBV7-9, with D perhaps matching TRBD1 (6 bases). The TCR was taken from a woman between 18 and 30 years old in good health. The sample comprised blood. The CDR3 sequence: CASSPGTPFSNYGYTF. Here the CDR3 DNA reads TGTGCCAGCAGCCCGGGGACACCTTTCAGTAACTATGGCTACACCTTC.